The next 28 T cell receptor beta chains were all read from a single sample in a study of OX40 agonist ivuxolimab in advanced cancers. Only in-frame clones appear in the TCRdb table, and some are missing; sequencing was by immunoSEQ multiplex PCR. Of around 80,000 clones listed, more than 85% were seen once; the top ten hold roughly 2.5%. This sample comprised CD4+ or CD8+ T cells sorted from blood, obtained in a trial of the OX40 agonist ivuxolimab. These receptor sequences come from an adult with an advanced solid tumor such as melanoma, head and neck, liver or kidney cancer.

The gene calls are TRBV5-4 and TRBJ2-5; 7 nucleotides align to TRBD2. V was pared by 5 bases and J by 2 bases, with 6 bases of the junction left unmatched. This CDR3 is 14 amino acids long. The V gene's germline CDR1 is SGHNT and CDR2 YYREEE (reference sequence). CDR3 residues: CASRREGLQETQYF. The CDR3 region has the DNA TGTGCCAGCAGGAGGGAGGGACTACAAGAGACCCAGTACTTC.

This clone was detected only once. The J gene is TRBJ2-2, the V gene TRBV28; weak D call: TRBD2 (6 bases). The CDR3 has 15 amino acids. The V gene lost 10 bases and the J gene lost 0 bases, with 15 bases spanning the gap. Looked up from germline, CDR1 is MDHEN and CDR2 is SYDVKM. This CDR3 is CATTIGGSNTGELFF. The CDR3 DNA is TGTGCCACAACAATCGGGGGTTCGAACACCGGGGAGCTGTTTTTT.

This clone was seen only once. The rearrangement uses TRBV5-1 and TRBJ2-7; 12 nucleotides match TRBD1. Germline V gives CDR1 SGHRS, CDR2 YFSETQ. Germline trimming cut 4 bases from V and 4 bases from J; bases unmatched to any gene: 6. The CDR3 loop spans 15 amino acids. For the CDR3, the DNA is TGCGCCAGCAGCCTAGGGGGACAGGGGGCGTACGAGCAGTACTTC. It is translated as CASSLGGQGAYEQYF.

This clone is a singleton in its sample. The rearrangement uses TRBV28 and TRBJ1-6; no reliable D call. V shed 2 bases and J shed 2 bases, with 7 bases lying between them. Germline V CDR1 and CDR2: MDHEN, SYDVKM. The CDR3 covers 15 residues. CDR3 sequence (DNA): TGTGCCAGCAGTTTAGGGCAGACCTATAATTCACCCCTCCACTTT. Translation gives CASSLGQTYNSPLHF.

The chain carries TRBV2 and TRBJ1-5; D is unclear. The germline V gene has CDR1 SNHLY and CDR2 FYNNEI. Between the trimmed V and J ends, which lost 1 base and 5 bases, there was a span of 9 bases. The CDR3 sequence is 14 residues long. In DNA, the CDR3 is TGTGCCAGCAGTGAAGTGGCAGAGTATCAGCCCCAGCATTTT. Translated: CASSEVAEYQPQHF. The variable domain in full, with the rest retrieved from reference TRBV2 and TRBJ1-5, is EPEVTQTPSHQVTQMGQEVILRCVPISNHLYFYWYRQILGQKVEFLVSFYNNEISEKSEIFDDQFSVERPDGSNFTLKIRSTKLEDSAMYFCASSEVAEYQPQHFGDGTRLSIL.

The rearrangement joins TRBV19 to TRBJ1-3, with TRBD1 matching over 7 bases. V dropped 7 bases and J dropped 1; count of bases not matched to a gene: 7. CDR1 and CDR2 (germline): LNHDA, SQIVND (reference sequence). The CDR3 is made up of 15 amino acids. The DNA for the CDR3 is TGTGCCAGTACCAAAACAGGGGCGTCTGGAAACACCATATATTTT. Protein product: CASTKTGASGNTIYF.

V gene TRBV28 combines with J gene TRBJ2-7; 12 nucleotides agree with TRBD1. The CDR3 runs to 15 residues. Germline loops: CDR1 MDHEN, CDR2 SYDVKM. After removal of 6 bases from V and 4 bases from J, the junction contained 7 bases not matched to a gene. CDR3 loop: CASSLGGQGAYEQYV. As DNA, the CDR3 is TGTGCCAGCAGCCTCGGGGGACAGGGGGCTTACGAGCAGTACGTC.

In this sample, this clone turned up a few times. The sample has other DNA sequences that encode this CDR3 too. The chain carries TRBV7-9 and TRBJ1-1; a possible D gene is TRBD1 (6 bases). The ends were cut back, 5 bases at V and 6 bases at J, with 10 bases in the middle. The CDR3 runs 12 residues. CDR1 and CDR2 from the germline V gene are SEHNR and FQNEAQ (reference sequence). The CDR3 sequence: CASSQQGSEAFF. The DNA for the CDR3 is TGTGCCAGCAGCCAACAGGGTTCTGAAGCTTTCTTT.

V gene TRBV2 combines with J gene TRBJ2-2, with D unclear. Germline CDR1 is SNHLY and CDR2 is FYNNEI. This CDR3 spans 13 amino acids. Trimming shortened V by 9 bases and J by 3 bases, and 11 bases separated the two germline ends. CDR3: CASIGEHTGELFF. CDR3 bases: TGTGCCAGTATCGGAGAACACACCGGGGAGCTGTTTTTT.

Only a few counts were recorded for this clone. The V gene is TRBV30, the J gene TRBJ1-6; TRBD1 matches 9 bases. V lost 4 bases, J lost 6 bases, and 4 bases stayed unmatched. CDR3 length equals 14 residues. Germline CDR1 and CDR2: GTSNPN and SVGIG (reference sequence). The CDR3 is CAWTMGQGNSPLHF. CDR3 in DNA: TGTGCCTGGACGATGGGACAGGGTAATTCACCCCTCCACTTT.

The V and J genes are TRBV2 and TRBJ2-3, with D perhaps TRBD1 or TRBD2 (5 bases each). Germline CDR1 reads SNHLY; CDR2 reads FYNNEI. This CDR3 is built from 13 residues. The germline V and J ends were trimmed by 3 bases and 4 bases, with 8 bases remaining between them. CDR3 nucleotides: TGTGCCAGCAGTGAGGGGGTGGCAGATACGCAGTATTTT. Translating gives CASSEGVADTQYF.

The chain recombines TRBV6-1 with TRBJ2-2; the D is unclear. Germline assignment: CDR1 MNHNS and CDR2 SASEGT. With 3 bases removed from V and 1 base from J, the gap between germline ends came to 9 bases. The CDR3 is 15 residues long. DNA of the CDR3: TGTGCCAGCAGTGAGCCCCCAGTGAACACCGGGGAGCTGTTTTTT. This codes for CASSEPPVNTGELFF.

This clone has just one count. The V call is TRBV6-5, the J call TRBJ2-3; tentatively, D is TRBD2 (5 bases). V was cut by 6 bases and J by 3 bases, with 10 bases left in between. Germline lookup yields CDR1 MNHEY and CDR2 SVGAGI. The CDR3 consists of 13 residues. The CDR3 here is CASSARVTDTQYF. CDR3 DNA sequence: TGTGCCAGCAGCGCGAGGGTAACAGATACGCAGTATTTT.

This sequence joins TRBV7-2 and TRBJ2-3; D tentatively fits TRBD1 or TRBD2 (5 bases each). With 2 bases removed from V and 2 bases from J, the gap between germline ends came to 8 bases. This CDR3 comprises 14 residues. Germline V gene sequence: CDR1 SGHTA, CDR2 FQGNSA. Written as DNA, the CDR3 is TGTGCCAGCAGCTTACTAGGGACCACAGATACGCAGTATTTT. This gives the protein CASSLLGTTDTQYF.

The chain is built from TRBV5-1 and TRBJ2-5; 7 bases match TRBD1. This CDR3 contains 14 residues. J gave up 4 bases and V 3 bases, and 6 bases lay outside the gene matches. The germline gives CDR1 SGHRS, CDR2 YFSETQ. CDR3 loop: CASSYSTGRETQYF. The CDR3 DNA reads TGCGCCAGCAGCTACTCGACAGGGCGAGAGACCCAGTACTTC.

The chain combines TRBV4-3 with TRBJ2-1; 10 nucleotides agree with TRBD2. The CDR3 totals 16 residues. Germline loops: CDR1 LGHNA, CDR2 YSLEER. Trimming cost V 0 bases and J 7 bases; bases outside gene matches: 6. This chain's CDR3 is CASSQDEAGGRNEQFF. CDR3 nucleotides: TGCGCCAGCAGCCAAGATGAAGCGGGGGGGCGAAATGAGCAGTTCTTC.

The chain combines TRBV30 with TRBJ1-5, with a possible D match to TRBD1 (6 bases). Germline loops: CDR1 GTSNPN, CDR2 SVGIG (reference sequence). The V end lost 0 bases, the J end lost 4 bases, and 7 bases lay between the germline ends. CDR3 size: 13 residues. CDR3 sequence (DNA): TGTGCCTGGAGTGTAGGACAGAATCAGCCCCAGCATTTT. Its translation is CAWSVGQNQPQHF.

The chain employs TRBV6-5 and TRBJ1-1; D gene ambiguous. CDR1 MNHEY and CDR2 SVGAGI come from the germline V gene. The length of the CDR3 is 14 residues. The germline V and J ends were trimmed by 0 bases and 5 bases, with 10 bases remaining between them. DNA for the CDR3: TGTGCCAGCAGTTACTCTCCGTTGGAGACTGAAGCTTTCTTT. This gives the protein CASSYSPLETEAFF.

The chain carries TRBV28 and TRBJ2-3; D is tentatively TRBD1 or TRBD2 (7 bases each). Germline V gene data show CDR1 as MDHEN and CDR2 as SYDVKM. This CDR3 contains 15 residues. The V and J ends lost 10 bases and 1 base respectively, with 18 bases between them. The CDR3 DNA reads as TGTGCCATCGGGACAGCAGGGAGGGGCACAGATACGCAGTATTTT. It specifies CAIGTAGRGTDTQYF.

This clone was observed a single time. This chain connects TRBV9 to TRBJ2-5; either TRBD1 or TRBD2 may fit D (5 bases each). V lost 0 bases, J lost 4 bases, and 16 bases lay in between. This CDR3 is built from 16 residues. Germline V gene lookup returns CDR1 SGDLS and CDR2 YYNGEE. CDR3 amino acids: CASSVGGQGSRETQYF. The CDR3 nucleotides read TGTGCCAGCAGCGTAGGAGGGCAGGGAAGTCGAGAGACCCAGTACTTC.

The CDR3 is CASSPGTGGNIQYF. The CDR3, as DNA: TGTGCCAGCAGCCCCGGTACGGGGGGGAACATTCAGTACTTC. The J gene is TRBJ2-4, the V gene TRBV7-2, with 8 bases matching TRBD2. CDR3 length equals 14 residues. V shed 5 bases, J shed 7 bases, and the junction held 7 bases outside the gene matches. Germline loops: CDR1 SGHTA, CDR2 FQGNSA. The full variable domain, completed using reference TRBV7-2 and TRBJ2-4, is GAGVSQSPSNKVTEKGKDVELRCDPISGHTALYWYRQSLGQGLEFLIYFQGNSAPDKSGLPSDRFSAERTGGSVSTLTIQRTQQEDSAVYLCASSPGTGGNIQYFGAGTRLSVL.

There are a few counts of this clone. This chain connects TRBV5-1 to TRBJ1-3, with D perhaps TRBD1 (5 bases). V was clipped by 2 bases and J by 2 bases, with 14 bases between them. Germline V gene sequence: CDR1 SGHRS, CDR2 YFSETQ. CDR3 size: 16 residues. The chain's CDR3 is CASSFTQVNPGNTIYF. The CDR3 DNA reads as TGCGCCAGCAGCTTTACACAGGTTAATCCTGGAAACACCATATATTTT.

The chain employs TRBV21-1 and TRBJ1-3. TRBV21-1 is a pseudogene. CDR3 length: 15 amino acids. In DNA form, the CDR3 reads TGTGCCAGCAGCAGGGACGGAACCTCTGGAAACACCATATATTTT. Translating gives CASSRDGTSGNTIYF.

The chain has TRBV5-1 and TRBJ1-4, with D possibly TRBD1 on 6 matching bases. The CDR3 runs to 15 residues. Trimming cost V 0 bases and J 8 bases, with 14 bases left between them. Germline V gene sequence: CDR1 SGHRS, CDR2 YFSETQ. The CDR3 sequence: CASSLAYREEEKLFF. The CDR3 DNA follows: TGCGCCAGCAGCTTGGCCTACAGGGAGGAAGAAAAACTGTTTTTT. The entire variable domain, with the rest obtained from reference TRBV5-1 and TRBJ1-4, is as follows: KAGVTQTPRYLIKTRGQQVTLSCSPISGHRSVSWYQQTPGQGLQFLFEYFSETQRNKGNFPGRFSGRQFSNSRSEMNVSTLELGDSALYLCASSLAYREEEKLFFGSGTQLSVL.

A single count supports this clone. This rearrangement joins TRBV11-2 to TRBJ2-5; D not resolved. The J call may be mistaken, given a closer DNA end match to TRBJ2-7. This CDR3 is built from 12 residues. The germline CDR1 and CDR2 sequences are SGHAT and FQNNGV. The CDR3 sequence is CASSSDFYEQYF. The CDR3 nucleotides read TGTGCCAGCAGCTCCGACTTCTACGAGCAGTACTTC.

This clone was detected only a few times. The V call is TRBV7-9, the J call TRBJ1-2; no clear D. The CDR3 contains 14 residues. Germline V gene lookup returns CDR1 SEHNR and CDR2 FQNEAQ (reference sequence). The germline V and J ends were trimmed by 4 bases and 9 bases, with 18 bases remaining between them. The CDR3 reads CASSSNYGGGSYTF. CDR3 DNA sequence: TGTGCCAGCAGCTCAAACTACGGAGGTGGTAGCTACACCTTC. The full variable domain, completed using reference TRBV7-9 and TRBJ1-2, is DTGVSQNPRHKITKRGQNVTFRCDPISEHNRLYWYRQTLGQGPEFLTYFQNEAQLEKSRLLSDRFSAERPKGSFSTLEIQRTEQGDSAMYLCASSSNYGGGSYTFGSGTRLTVV.

The chain combines TRBV6-6 with TRBJ2-3, with a possible D match to TRBD1 (6 bases). This CDR3 has 15 residues. Germline CDR1 is MNHNY and CDR2 is SVGAGI (reference sequence). V lost 2 bases and J lost 0, with 9 bases in between. The CDR3 nucleotides are TGTGCCAGCAGTTACCCGGACAGTAGCACAGATACGCAGTATTTT. Translation gives CASSYPDSSTDTQYF.

The V call is TRBV4-3, the J call TRBJ1-2; possible D gene TRBD1, 6 bases. In germline, CDR1 is LGHNA, CDR2 YSLEER. V shed 0 bases and J shed 4 bases, with 15 bases lying between them. The CDR3 extends over 16 amino acids. The CDR3 protein is CASSQDRVMGAYGYTF. The DNA of the CDR3 is TGCGCCAGCAGCCAAGACAGGGTGATGGGGGCCTATGGCTACACCTTC.